This T cell receptor beta chain originates from a study of blood T cell repertoires in COVID-19 (dated by TCRdb to the early 2020s). About the full investigation: Samples covering the acute and convalescent phases of COVID-19 were provided by collaborators in the United States, Italy and Spain. The prospective study material was composed of cDNA or gDNA derived from T cells, B-cell-depleted T cells, or PBMCs. The dataset comprised deeply sampled blood TCRbeta repertoires from subjects exposed to, actively infected with, or recovered from COVID-19. The repertoires were made available in a free public database intended to serve as a resource for research on the immune response to SARS-CoV-2. The samples were drawn from two sources: the first 160 participants of the ongoing ImmuneRACE study, and 950 to 1,500 subjects contributed by 6 global collaborators. A de-identified subject ID, COVID-19 status, age in years and sex were almost always included in the sample metadata. Where HLA class I and class II types were available, the types were taken from metadata supplied by the sample provider, not from assay-based typing.

TCRbeta CDR3 regions were amplified from genomic DNA using the immunoSEQ Assay, a bias-controlled multiplex PCR. The study's processing was this. Nucleated cell counts per sample were estimated from amplification of reference gene primers within the assay. Sequence reads were collapsed and filtered to measure the absolute abundance of every unique TCRbeta CDR3 rearrangement. For each sample, productive Simpson clonality was calculated as the square root of Simpson's diversity index over productive rearrangements. This immuneACCESS table, as held by TCRdb, lists in-frame sequences with V and J called but not all clones. Of the missing ones, under half trace to an unresolved V gene in checked studies; the others have no known cause. Clone size and the V and J calls come from that table; the DNA yielded D and trimming. Counted in this sample were over 150,000 clones; around 89% of them appeared once. The ten biggest clones cover approximately 2% of the sample.

Details on this clone: It has no known antigen specificity. The record has no base qualities; no much larger clone is one base away.

Results the study describes overall, beyond this receptor: How much clinical and demographic metadata was included differed by source and by participant, and the metadata was provided uncurated.

The CDR3 has 12 amino acids, counting the end cysteine and phenylalanine. Only the CDR3 part of the read is kept: 36 bases, read in frame from the first base. Trimming takes 4 bases from V and 1 base from J, and the germline ends sit 5 bases apart. CDR1 and CDR2 (SGHNT, YYREEE) derive from the germline V gene (reference sequence). Samples from volunteer blood donors who had recovered from COVID-19 were contributed by a second Seattle source. Each collaborating institution followed its own protocols to collect whole blood in K2EDTA tubes. Collaborator samples were shipped for TCRbeta analysis as frozen whole blood, isolated PBMCs, or DNA extracted from either sample type.

The sequenced sample consisted of peripheral blood. The sequence links TRBV5-4 to TRBJ1-2; the D segment cannot be called with confidence. The sequence was collected from a man younger than 35 who had recovered from COVID-19. In nucleotides, the sequence is TGTGCCAGCAGCCGAGATAACTATGGCTACACCTTC. It specifies CASSRDNYGYTF.